Shown below are 15 T cell receptor beta chains from a single sample sequenced in a study of T cells in Graves' hyperthyroidism and ophthalmopathy. The investigators amplified TCR beta CDR3 regions from RNA transcripts. The HTBI primer set drove a first-round RT-PCR of the TCR CDR3. A single record per CDR3 protein comes from TCRdb applying MiXCR to the multiplex PCR reads. The top ten hold approximately 7.4% of the sample, which has roughly 570,000 distinct CDR3 sequences, around a sixth seen once. Source material: blood. The receptors come from a woman in her twenties or thirties with Graves' hyperthyroidism.

The genes are TRBV11-2 and TRBJ2-2; tentatively, D is TRBD1 (8 bases). V lost 6 bases and J lost 8, with 16 bases in between. CDR3 length: 14 residues. Germline CDR1 and CDR2: SGHAT and FQNNGV. The CDR3 DNA is TGTGCCAGCAGTACAGGGGGGAGGGCGGGGGAGCTGTTTTTT. Residues: CASSTGGRAGELFF.

This clonotype was recorded at least ten times. The genes are TRBV2 and TRBJ2-3, with D maybe TRBD1 (6 bases). Germline values: CDR1 SNHLY, CDR2 FYNNEI. V was trimmed by 6 bases and J by 5 bases, leaving 12 bases between them. This CDR3 has 13 amino acids. Here the CDR3 DNA reads TGTGCCAGCAGGACTCCAGGGGTAGATACGCAGTATTTT. Amino acids: CASRTPGVDTQYF.

The CDR3 loop is CASSQVIRQGPPGANVLTF. CDR3 sequence (DNA): TGCGCCAGCAGCCAAGTCATAAGGCAGGGGCCCCCTGGGGCCAACGTCCTGACTTTC. The rearrangement links TRBV4-1 to TRBJ2-6; D perhaps matches TRBD1 (6 bases). The CDR3 has 19 amino acids. The V end lost 1 base, the J end lost 2 bases, and 18 bases lay between the germline ends. Germline V lookup: CDR1 MGHRA, CDR2 YSYEKL.

This clonotype has at least ten counts. The rearrangement uses TRBV3-1 and TRBJ2-1; D may be TRBD1 or TRBD2 (5 bases each). V lost 3 bases to trimming and J lost 0 bases, with 9 bases between them. The CDR3 is 15 amino acids. Germline values: CDR1 LGHDT, CDR2 YNNKEL (reference sequence). The CDR3 is CASSQGETSYNEQFF. The CDR3 DNA follows: TGTGCCAGCAGCCAGGGGGAGACCTCCTACAATGAGCAGTTCTTC.

This clonotype was found a few times. This chain connects TRBV20-1 to TRBJ1-2; 9 bases line up with TRBD1. The CDR3 consists of 13 residues. V lost 5 bases, J lost 6 bases, and 7 bases stayed unmatched. Germline loops: CDR1 DFQATT, CDR2 SNEGSKA (reference sequence). The chain's CDR3 is CSADPGTGNGYTF. DNA for the CDR3: TGCAGTGCTGACCCCGGGACAGGGAATGGCTACACCTTC.

The V and J genes are TRBV10-3 and TRBJ2-1; the match to TRBD2 covers 8 bases. CDR1 and CDR2 from the germline V gene are ENHRY and SYGVKD. The V and J ends lost 11 bases and 6 bases, in that order; junction bases with no gene match: 15. The CDR3 length is 15 residues. CDR3 DNA: TGTGCCGGCAGTTACTTAAGCGGGAGTAGCAATGAGCAGTTCTTC. Translated: CAGSYLSGSSNEQFF.

The gene calls are TRBV29-1 and TRBJ2-3, with a weak D call TRBD2 (6 bases). The CDR3 has 13 residues. Trimming took off 3 bases at V and 4 bases at J, with 11 bases between the two ends. Germline CDR1 is SQVTM and CDR2 is ANQGSEA. The CDR3 sequence is CSVDGSSSDTQYF. DNA for the CDR3: TGCAGCGTTGACGGGAGTAGTTCAGATACGCAGTATTTT.

The chain couples TRBV12-3 or TRBV12-4 to TRBJ2-7; D not resolved. This CDR3 region has 13 residues. V gave up 7 bases and J gave up 4 bases, with 14 bases separating them. This chain's CDR3 is CASKNVLLYEQYF. In DNA, the CDR3 is TGTGCCAGCAAGAATGTTCTTCTTTACGAGCAGTACTTC.

The gene calls are TRBV6-5 and TRBJ2-2; D uncertain. The V gene's germline CDR1 is MNHEY and CDR2 SVGAGI. Trimming shortened V by 2 bases and J by 6 bases, and 4 bases separated the two germline ends. This CDR3 comprises 12 residues. CDR3 in amino acids: CASSYESGELFF. In DNA, the CDR3 is TGTGCCAGCAGTTACGAATCCGGGGAGCTGTTTTTT.

The chain has TRBV10-3 and TRBJ2-3; TRBD1 matches at 12 bases. The V segment lost 4 bases and the J segment 4 bases; nucleotides outside the gene matches: 12. CDR1 is ENHRY and CDR2 is SYGVKD in the germline V gene. The CDR3 has 18 amino acids. This CDR3 reads CAISGNVKGQGAADTQYF. CDR3 bases: TGTGCCATCAGTGGGAATGTTAAGGGACAGGGGGCCGCAGATACGCAGTATTTT.

This clonotype was counted between two and nine times. The chain links TRBV29-1 to TRBJ2-3, with D hard to call. Trimming stripped 4 bases from V and 4 bases from J, with 15 bases between. The CDR3 has 14 residues. Germline loops: CDR1 SQVTM, CDR2 ANQGSEA. CDR3 sequence (DNA): TGCAGCGTTGTCGTCCACTCCGCACCAGATACGCAGTATTTT. It encodes CSVVVHSAPDTQYF.

V gene TRBV5-6 combines with J gene TRBJ2-2; TRBD2 aligns across 8 bases. The CDR3 is 18 residues long. Germline CDR1 is SGHDT and CDR2 is YYEEEE. Trimming took 1 base from V and 2 from J; bases not matched to a gene: 10. CDR3 nucleotide sequence: TGTGCCAGCAGCTTGATCGGGGGGGCAGGGGATAACACCGGGGAGCTGTTTTTT. Translated: CASSLIGGAGDNTGELFF. The whole variable domain, filled in from reference TRBV5-6 and TRBJ2-2, reads DAGVTQSPTHLIKTRGQQVTLRCSPKSGHDTVSWYQQALGQGPQFIFQYYEEEERQRGNFPDRFSGHQFPNYSSELNVNALLLGDSALYLCASSLIGGAGDNTGELFFGEGSRLTVL.

Here the CDR3 DNA reads TGCGCCAGCAGTGAGTCCAGCGGGCCGACCTACGAGCAGTACTTC. Amino acids: CASSESSGPTYEQYF. The chain is built from TRBV10-2 and TRBJ2-7, with D perhaps matching TRBD2 (6 bases). The CDR3 extends over 15 amino acids. The V gene's germline CDR1 is WSHSY and CDR2 SAAADI. Trimming cost V 0 bases and J 2 bases, with 11 bases left between them.

V usage is TRBV29-1 and J usage is TRBJ1-2; 10 bases match TRBD1. The V and J ends lost 5 bases and 3 bases, in that order; junction bases with no gene match: 6. The length of the CDR3 is 14 residues. In germline, CDR1 is SQVTM, CDR2 ANQGSEA. The CDR3 DNA follows: TGCAGCGTTAGACAGGGGGCGACTGACTATGGCTACACCTTC. This sequence encodes CSVRQGATDYGYTF.

The chain carries TRBV5-1 and TRBJ2-2, with D maybe TRBD1 (6 bases). Per the germline V gene, CDR1 is SGHRS and CDR2 is YFSETQ. The germline V and J ends were trimmed by 0 bases and 7 bases, with 13 bases remaining between them. CDR3 length: 15 amino acids. Here the CDR3 reads CASSLAVGGVGELFF. The CDR3 bases are TGCGCCAGCAGCTTGGCCGTAGGGGGTGTCGGGGAGCTGTTTTTT.